Each of the 16 T cell receptor beta chains below was sequenced from the same sample in a study of a mutant IDH1 vaccine in newly diagnosed glioma. No antigen is known for these receptors. TCRdb's copy holds only in-frame clones and misses some; the assay was immunoSEQ multiplex PCR. The table lists 90,000 to 100,000 clones, around nine tenths of them singletons, with 0.7% to 0.95% in the top ten. Noted time point: week 47, end of study. Each dose delivered 300 ug of mutant IDH1 20-mer peptide subcutaneously with imiquimod. The material was PBMCs, obtained from a glioma patient whose treatment included an IDH1 peptide vaccine. All receptors derive from a woman in her forties or fifties with glioma.

The chain links TRBV7-3 to TRBJ1-4; 7 nucleotides line up with TRBD1. There are 16 residues in the CDR3. Trimming cost V 4 bases and J 3 bases; bases outside gene matches: 8. Germline V lookup: CDR1 SGHTA, CDR2 FQGTGA. The DNA of the CDR3 is TGTGCCAGCAGCTCCGGGACAGTGGAAGCTAATGAAAAACTGTTTTTT. Its protein is CASSSGTVEANEKLFF.

The chain couples TRBV10-3 to TRBJ1-1; no definite D call. The CDR3 has 17 amino acids. Germline V gives CDR1 ENHRY, CDR2 SYGVKD. V lost 0 bases, J lost 7 bases, and 21 bases lay in between. CDR3 bases: TGTGCCATCAGTGAGTCCTCCCCAACAGTGGGGTGGAATGAAGCTTTCTTT. Translated, it gives CAISESSPTVGWNEAFF.

The rearrangement joins TRBV5-6 to TRBJ2-2; possible D gene TRBD1, 7 bases. CDR1 and CDR2 (germline): SGHDT, YYEEEE. The CDR3 totals 14 residues. The V end was cut by 0 bases, the J end by 7 bases, with 10 bases between. In nucleotides, the CDR3 is TGTGCCAGCAGCTTGGGACAGGGAGGCGGGGAGCTGTTTTTT. As protein: CASSLGQGGGELFF.

The gene calls are TRBV2 and TRBJ1-2, with TRBD1 as a possible D gene (6 bases). Germline assignment: CDR1 SNHLY and CDR2 FYNNEI. Trimming shortened V by 8 bases and J by 8 bases, and 15 bases separated the two germline ends. The CDR3 length is 12 residues. In DNA, the CDR3 is TGTGCCAGCCTCAACAGGGAATACGGCTACACCTTC. Translating it yields CASLNREYGYTF.

The CDR3 here is CASSLREWTEAFF. The CDR3 DNA is TGTGCCAGCAGTTTACGGGAATGGACTGAAGCTTTCTTT. The J gene is TRBJ1-1, the V gene TRBV28; no reliable D call. Per the germline V gene, CDR1 is MDHEN and CDR2 is SYDVKM. This CDR3 spans 13 amino acids. Trimming stripped 2 bases from V and 5 bases from J, with 9 bases between.

This clone was recorded once. CDR3 sequence reads: CASRPVTGNTEAFF. The CDR3, as DNA: TGTGCCAGCAGGCCGGTGACGGGGAACACTGAAGCTTTCTTT. The rearrangement links TRBV27 to TRBJ1-1; D gene uncertain. This CDR3 has 14 residues. V lost 6 bases to trimming and J lost 1 base, with 12 bases between them. The V gene's germline CDR1 is MNHEY and CDR2 SMNVEV (reference sequence).

V usage is TRBV6-5 and J usage is TRBJ2-3; 7 nucleotides agree with TRBD2. Germline V gene lookup returns CDR1 MNHEY and CDR2 SVGAGI. The CDR3 sequence is 16 residues long. V dropped 0 bases and J dropped 3; count of bases not matched to a gene: 6. CDR3 sequence: CASSYSAGAGTDTQYF. The DNA of the CDR3 is TGTGCCAGCAGTTACTCGGCGGGAGCGGGGACAGATACGCAGTATTTT.

The chain couples TRBV6-1 to TRBJ2-5; 8 bases match TRBD1. The V and J ends lost 8 bases and 4 bases, in that order; junction bases with no gene match: 9. Germline V CDR1 and CDR2: MNHNS, SASEGT. The CDR3 is made up of 14 amino acids. CDR3 sequence (DNA): TGTGCCAGCCGCTGGCAGGGGGCGACAGAGACCCAGTACTTC. It translates to CASRWQGATETQYF.

The chain's CDR3 is CASSQVGGFTEAFF. CDR3 sequence (DNA): TGCGCCAGCAGCCAAGTAGGGGGGTTCACTGAAGCTTTCTTT. The V call is TRBV4-1, the J call TRBJ1-1, with D perhaps matching TRBD1 (6 bases). CDR1 and CDR2 from the germline V gene are MGHRA and YSYEKL. The CDR3 consists of 14 residues. The V gene lost 1 base and the J gene lost 4 bases, with 10 bases spanning the gap.

The V and J genes are TRBV30 and TRBJ2-5, with D possibly called TRBD1 or TRBD2 (6 bases each). Trimming took 1 base from V and 5 from J, leaving 17 bases between them. CDR1 and CDR2 (germline): GTSNPN, SVGIG (reference sequence). There are 15 residues in the CDR3. The DNA for the CDR3 is TGTGCCTGGAGTGGGGGGGTGGGGGCTCGGGAGACCCAGTACTTC. Translating it yields CAWSGGVGARETQYF.

J is TRBJ2-1 and V is TRBV27; possibly TRBD2 for D (6 bases). CDR3 length equals 14 residues. The germline V gene encodes CDR1 MNHEY and CDR2 SMNVEV (reference sequence). The CDR3 reads CAASGSSSYNEQFF. The CDR3 DNA reads as TGTGCAGCGAGCGGGTCCAGCTCCTACAATGAGCAGTTCTTC.

J is TRBJ1-4 and V is TRBV6-6; D possibly corresponds to TRBD1 (5 bases). V was trimmed by 2 bases and J by 8 bases, leaving 15 bases between them. The CDR3 loop spans 15 amino acids. CDR1 and CDR2 from the germline V gene are MNHNY and SVGAGI (reference sequence). The CDR3, as DNA: TGTGCCAGCAGTTACGATTGGGGCGCCGGAGAAAAACTGTTTTTT. Residues: CASSYDWGAGEKLFF.

The chain uses TRBV6-5 and TRBJ2-1; 9 bases are a match to TRBD1. V shed 4 bases and J 4 bases; nucleotides not matched to a gene: 2. Per germline, CDR1 MNHEY and CDR2 SVGAGI. CDR3 length equals 14 residues. The chain's CDR3 is CASSWGQGYNEQFF. CDR3 DNA sequence: TGTGCCAGCAGTTGGGGACAGGGTTACAATGAGCAGTTCTTC.

J is TRBJ2-7 and V is TRBV6-5; 10 nucleotides agree with TRBD2. J gave up 11 bases and V 8 bases, and 12 bases lay outside the gene matches. The CDR3 sequence is 13 residues long. In germline, CDR1 is MNHEY, CDR2 SVGAGI. CDR3 sequence reads: CASRGQREGRKYF. The DNA of the CDR3 is TGTGCCAGCCGGGGCCAGCGGGAGGGCCGGAAGTACTTC.

The rearrangement uses TRBV19 and TRBJ1-6; D unclear. In germline, CDR1 is LNHDA, CDR2 SQIVND (reference sequence). CDR3 length: 12 amino acids. Deletions cut 9 bases from V and 5 bases from J, with 8 bases between. The CDR3 sequence is CASRAHNSPLHF. The CDR3 DNA sequence: TGTGCCAGCCGGGCCCATAATTCACCCCTCCACTTT.

The V call is TRBV6-5, the J call TRBJ1-1; 7 bases map to TRBD1. V shed 2 bases and J 6 bases; nucleotides not matched to a gene: 3. Per the germline V gene, CDR1 is MNHEY and CDR2 is SVGAGI. This CDR3 comprises 13 residues. The CDR3 protein is CASSYNGQAEAFF. The CDR3 DNA reads as TGTGCCAGCAGTTACAACGGACAGGCTGAAGCTTTCTTT.